Below, 24 T cell receptor beta chains from the same sample are listed, as sequenced in a study of OX40 agonist ivuxolimab in advanced cancers. Profiled with immunoSEQ multiplex PCR; TCRdb holds only in-frame clones, not every one. The table has over 70,000 clones, just under 90% seen once. Sequenced here: CD4+ or CD8+ T cells sorted from blood, sampled in a trial of the OX40 agonist ivuxolimab. The receptors come from an adult with an advanced solid tumor such as melanoma, head and neck, liver or kidney cancer.

A single count supports this clone. The gene calls are TRBV5-6 and TRBJ2-1; tentative D call: TRBD2 (6 bases). Trimming removed 4 bases at V and 8 bases at J, with 16 bases between. The CDR3 consists of 14 residues. Germline V gene lookup returns CDR1 SGHDT and CDR2 YYEEEE. CDR3: CASSPLTSTYEQFF. The CDR3 coding sequence is TGTGCCAGCAGCCCGTTGACTAGTACGTATGAGCAGTTCTTC. Variable domain in full (rest from reference TRBV5-6 and TRBJ2-1): DAGVTQSPTHLIKTRGQQVTLRCSPKSGHDTVSWYQQALGQGPQFIFQYYEEEERQRGNFPDRFSGHQFPNYSSELNVNALLLGDSALYLCASSPLTSTYEQFFGPGTRLTVL.

This clone has only one observation. The V call is TRBV11-3, the J call TRBJ2-5, with D perhaps TRBD1 (8 bases). V gave up 2 bases and J gave up 4 bases, with 11 bases separating them. The germline CDR1 and CDR2 sequences are SGHNT and YENEEA. This CDR3 is 14 amino acids long. CDR3 in amino acids: CASSLHRGGETQYF. CDR3 bases: TGTGCCAGCAGCTTACACAGGGGGGGAGAGACCCAGTACTTC.

V is TRBV6-1 and J is TRBJ2-2; D is possibly TRBD1 or TRBD2 (6 bases each). The CDR3 sequence is 14 residues long. CDR1 and CDR2 from the germline V gene are MNHNS and SASEGT. Between the trimmed V and J ends, which lost 6 bases and 1 base, there was a span of 9 bases. CDR3 nucleotides: TGTGCCAGCAGACAGGGAGGGAACACCGGGGAGCTGTTTTTT. Translating it yields CASRQGGNTGELFF.

This chain uses TRBV27 with TRBJ1-6, with D maybe TRBD1 (6 bases). Germline-derived CDR1 and CDR2 are MNHEY and SMNVEV (reference sequence). The CDR3 contains 12 residues. V shed 7 bases and J shed 11 bases, with 12 bases lying between them. CDR3 loop: CASKRGPTPLHF. The CDR3 nucleotides are TGTGCCAGCAAACGGGGGCCCACACCCCTCCACTTT.

The chain recombines TRBV6-6 with TRBJ2-5, with a weak D call TRBD2 (6 bases). Trimming took 4 bases from V and 2 from J, leaving 14 bases between them. The germline CDR1 and CDR2 sequences are MNHNY and SVGAGI (reference sequence). The CDR3 runs to 15 residues. As DNA, the CDR3 is TGTGCCAGCAGTTTCTACCGGGAGCTACAAGAGACCCAGTACTTC. It codes for CASSFYRELQETQYF.

This clone was detected only once. The genes are TRBV19 and TRBJ1-1; TRBD1 matches at 7 bases. The CDR3 loop spans 15 amino acids. Germline lookup yields CDR1 LNHDA and CDR2 SQIVND (reference sequence). The trim removed 6 bases at V and 2 bases at J, leaving 9 bases unmatched. CDR3 in DNA: TGTGCCAGTAGGTTTTTAGGGACAGCTAACACTGAAGCTTTCTTT. It yields the protein CASRFLGTANTEAFF.

This chain joins TRBV2 and TRBJ2-4; TRBD1 matches at 8 bases. The V gene's germline CDR1 is SNHLY and CDR2 FYNNEI. The ends lost 6 bases at V and 1 base at J; junction bases unmatched: 5. CDR3 length: 15 amino acids. This chain's CDR3 is CASRDRGSAKNIQYF. The CDR3 region has the DNA TGTGCCAGCAGAGACAGGGGATCTGCCAAAAACATTCAGTACTTC.

This clone showed up just once. The gene calls are TRBV7-9 and TRBJ1-2; 8 nucleotides align to TRBD1. CDR3 length: 16 residues. With 2 bases clipped from V and 6 bases from J, the junction kept 11 bases outside the gene matches. Germline values: CDR1 SEHNR, CDR2 FQNEAQ (reference sequence). The CDR3: CASSLTGGTILDGYTF. The CDR3 DNA reads TGTGCCAGCAGCTTAACAGGGGGTACTATTCTTGATGGCTACACCTTC.

The sample holds one count of this clone. V and J are TRBV5-5 and TRBJ2-3; 13 bases line up with TRBD2. V gave up 4 bases and J gave up 3 bases; unmatched junction bases: 2. Per germline, CDR1 SGHKS and CDR2 YYEKEE (reference sequence). The CDR3 runs 15 residues. CDR3 in amino acids: CASSMGLAGTDTQYF. The CDR3, as DNA: TGTGCCAGCAGCATGGGACTAGCGGGGACAGATACGCAGTATTTT.

This clone was detected once. In DNA, the CDR3 is TGTGCCAGCAGTGAATCAGGAAGCGTAGGTGAAAAACTGTTTTTT. This sequence encodes CASSESGSVGEKLFF. The V and J genes are TRBV2 and TRBJ1-4, with no clear D. CDR3 length: 15 amino acids. The germline gives CDR1 SNHLY, CDR2 FYNNEI. The V end lost 2 bases, the J end lost 7 bases, and 14 bases lay between the germline ends.

J is TRBJ2-5 and V is TRBV11-3; TRBD2 matches 7 bases. CDR1 is SGHNT and CDR2 is YENEEA in the germline V gene. The CDR3 runs to 15 residues. V gave up 5 bases and J gave up 0 bases; unmatched junction bases: 6. In DNA, the CDR3 is TGTGCCAGCAGCAACTTCGGGACTAACCAAGAGACCCAGTACTTC. Its translation: CASSNFGTNQETQYF.

The gene calls are TRBV5-1 and TRBJ2-2, with D hard to call. This CDR3 has 14 amino acids. V was pared by 0 bases and J by 4 bases, with 7 bases between. Germline CDR1 reads SGHRS; CDR2 reads YFSETQ. This CDR3 is CASSLESITGELFF. CDR3 bases: TGCGCCAGCAGCTTGGAATCAATCACCGGGGAGCTGTTTTTT.

The chain has TRBV19 and TRBJ1-4; 7 bases map to TRBD1. This CDR3 contains 15 residues. CDR1 and CDR2 from the germline V gene are LNHDA and SQIVND (reference sequence). The V gene end was trimmed by 3 bases and the J gene end by 7 bases; junction bases not matched to a gene: 8. The CDR3 is CASSIGGGWGEKLFF. In DNA, the CDR3 is TGTGCCAGTAGTATTGGAGGGGGCTGGGGTGAAAAACTGTTTTTT.

The chain recombines TRBV30 with TRBJ2-5; D unresolved. This CDR3 contains 11 residues. Per the germline V gene, CDR1 is GTSNPN and CDR2 is SVGIG (reference sequence). V was clipped by 3 bases and J by 2 bases, with 4 bases between them. CDR3 loop: CAWSAQETQYF. In nucleotides, the CDR3 is TGTGCCTGGAGCGCTCAAGAGACCCAGTACTTC.

The rearrangement links TRBV30 to TRBJ1-5, with a weak D call TRBD1 (6 bases). The CDR3 is made up of 14 amino acids. From germline, CDR1 is GTSNPN and CDR2 SVGIG (reference sequence). Trimming removed 1 base from V and 0 bases from J, with 7 bases in between. The chain's CDR3 is CAWSAGHSNQPQHF. The CDR3 DNA sequence: TGTGCCTGGAGTGCGGGACATAGCAATCAGCCCCAGCATTTT.

The J gene is TRBJ1-2, the V gene TRBV7-9; no definite D call. V gave up 1 base and J gave up 1 base, with 7 bases separating them. Germline CDR1 reads SEHNR; CDR2 reads FQNEAQ (reference sequence). This CDR3 has 14 amino acids. The CDR3 region is CASSLGLLNYGYTF. The DNA of the CDR3 is TGTGCCAGCAGCTTAGGACTCCTTAACTATGGCTACACCTTC.

The J gene is TRBJ2-3, the V gene TRBV5-1; D ambiguous. CDR1 is SGHRS and CDR2 is YFSETQ in the germline V gene. The V end lost 5 bases, the J end lost 2 bases, and 9 bases lay between the germline ends. The CDR3 covers 13 residues. The CDR3 is CASRGTYTDTQYF. The CDR3 DNA reads TGCGCCAGCAGAGGCACCTACACAGATACGCAGTATTTT.

Remarks on this clone: Sequence at one end of the junction differs from germline and may be a read error. This sequence joins TRBV7-7 and TRBJ2-1; 13 bases map to TRBD2. This CDR3 is 18 amino acids long. Germline assignment: CDR1 SSHAT and CDR2 FNYEAQ (reference sequence). CDR3 protein: CASSLAPPTSGRAIEQFF. CDR3 nucleotide sequence: TGTGCTAGCAGCTTAGCCCCTCCAACTAGCGGGAGGGCCATTGAGCAGTTCTTC.

This chain uses TRBV19 with TRBJ2-7, with 11 bases aligning to TRBD2. This CDR3 spans 15 amino acids. V lost 4 bases to trimming and J lost 5 bases; unmatched junction nucleotides: 7. CDR1 LNHDA and CDR2 SQIVND come from the germline V gene (reference sequence). The CDR3, as DNA: TGTGCCAGTAGTAGCTTCCTAGCGGGAGGAAACGAGCAGTACTTC. It specifies CASSSFLAGGNEQYF.

The rearrangement uses TRBV28 and TRBJ1-2, with 9 nucleotides matching TRBD1. Germline CDR1 MDHEN, CDR2 SYDVKM. Losses at the gene ends were 8 bases for V and 6 bases for J; bases not matched to a gene: 4. The CDR3 length is 12 residues. The CDR3 loop is CASQGQGHGYTF. The CDR3 DNA sequence: TGTGCCAGCCAGGGACAGGGCCATGGCTACACCTTC.

This clone was detected only once. The V gene is TRBV18, the J gene TRBJ2-5; no clear D. V lost 0 bases and J lost 1, with 3 bases in between. The CDR3 sequence is 13 residues long. In germline, CDR1 is KGHSH, CDR2 LQKENI. In nucleotides, the CDR3 is TGTGCCAGCTCACCACCTTCCCAAGAGACCCAGTACTTC. Its protein is CASSPPSQETQYF.

The rearrangement links TRBV28 to TRBJ2-3; 15 nucleotides align to TRBD2. Germline loops: CDR1 MDHEN, CDR2 SYDVKM. The CDR3 runs to 16 residues. J gave up 4 bases and V 4 bases, and 3 bases lay outside the gene matches. CDR3 sequence reads: CASSSWTSGRADTQYF. The CDR3 DNA sequence: TGTGCCAGCAGTTCCTGGACTAGCGGGAGGGCAGATACGCAGTATTTT.

This sequence joins TRBV11-2 and TRBJ2-7, with 7 bases lining up with TRBD1. The CDR3 is made up of 15 amino acids. With V trimmed by 4 bases and J by 2 bases, 8 bases remained unmatched. Germline V gene lookup returns CDR1 SGHAT and CDR2 FQNNGV. CDR3 nucleotides: TGTGCCAGCAGCTGGGGCAGGGGGAGCCCCTACGAGCAGTACTTC. Translating it yields CASSWGRGSPYEQYF.

The chain recombines TRBV4-2 with TRBJ1-2; a weak D match, TRBD1 (5 bases). Trimming shortened V by 4 bases and J by 3 bases, and 15 bases separated the two germline ends. Germline CDR1 and CDR2: LGHNA and YNFKEQ. This CDR3 has 15 residues. CDR3: CASSRRRGADYGYTF. The CDR3 coding sequence is TGTGCCAGCAGCCGGAGAAGGGGCGCGGACTATGGCTACACCTTC.